This is a list of T cell receptor beta chains from one sample in a study of cytomegalovirus exposure and HLA in healthy donors. Clones were sequenced by immunoSEQ multiplex PCR, and TCRdb holds only the in-frame ones, with some missing. The data hold about 220,000 clones, with around nine tenths observed a single time. Sequencing used PBMCs. The receptors come from a man between 18 and 29 years old in good health and CMV-seronegative. Each CDR3 is given with its conserved first and last residue. The order of the fields is CDR3 DNA, CDR3 protein, V gene, J gene, D gene. D genes are given only for firm matches.

TGTGCCAGCTCACCCGACACCATTGAGACCCAGTACTTC	CASSPDTIETQYF	TRBV18	TRBJ2-5	-
TGTGCCAGCAGCTTCAACAATCCAGGGGTTTCACCCTACAATGAGCAGTTCTTC	CASSFNNPGVSPYNEQFF	TRBV7-9	TRBJ2-1	-
TGTGCCAGCAGCTCTTTGACTAGCGGAGGTGGGAATGAGCAGTTCTTC	CASSSLTSGGGNEQFF	TRBV7-6	TRBJ2-1	TRBD2
TGTGCCATCAGTACCGGACAGGGCCCGAACACTGAAGCTTTCTTT	CAISTGQGPNTEAFF	TRBV10-3	TRBJ1-1	TRBD1
TGTGCCAGCAGTGCCCGGGACAGGTACAACGAGCAGTTCTTC	CASSARDRYNEQFF	TRBV2	TRBJ2-1	TRBD1
TGTGCCAGCAGCTTTTTACACTACAGCACAGATACGCAGTATTTT	CASSFLHYSTDTQYF	TRBV11-2	TRBJ2-3	-
TGTGCCAGCAGTCGTCCCGGGACTAGCGGGAGGACCTACGAGCAGTACTTC	CASSRPGTSGRTYEQYF	TRBV28	TRBJ2-7	TRBD2
TGTGCCAGCAGTTTGTCTCCCGGGACAGGGGGCCTCGAGCAGTACTTC	CASSLSPGTGGLEQYF	TRBV28	TRBJ2-7	TRBD1
TGTGCCAGCAGTGGGCCGGCTAGCGGGATTTACGAGCAGTACTTC	CASSGPASGIYEQYF	TRBV25-1	TRBJ2-7	TRBD2
TGTGCAAGTCGCTCCAAGGGACAGGGAAACTATGGCTACACCTTC	CASRSKGQGNYGYTF	TRBV12-2	TRBJ1-2	-
TGTGCCAGCACATCCAGGGGCGATCAGCCCCAGCATTTT	CASTSRGDQPQHF	TRBV2	TRBJ1-5	-
TGTGCCAGCAGCTTGTTTCACAGCTTCTACGAGCAGTACTTC	CASSLFHSFYEQYF	TRBV5-8	TRBJ2-7	-
TGTGCCAGCAGCGTAGGGGGGCCTGAGGCCCTTTCGTCGCATGGCTACACCTTC	CASSVGGPEALSSHGYTF	TRBV9	TRBJ1-2	-
TGTGCCAGCAGCTTAACCGGGGACTCATCAGGGTCCCAGTACTTC	CASSLTGDSSGSQYF	TRBV7-2	TRBJ2-5	-
TGTGCCTGGAGCCAGGGGGCATGGACTGAAGCTTTCTTT	CAWSQGAWTEAFF	TRBV30	TRBJ1-1	TRBD1
TGCGCCAGCAGCCTCGGACAAACCTCTGGAAACACCATATATTTT	CASSLGQTSGNTIYF	TRBV4-3	TRBJ1-3	-
TGTGCCAGCAGTTTTGGAGGGGAAGGGGATACGCAGTATTTT	CASSFGGEGDTQYF	TRBV6-5	TRBJ2-3	-
TGTGCCAGCAGCTTGATTAGCGGGAGCACCGGGGAGCTGTTTTTT	CASSLISGSTGELFF	TRBV5-6	TRBJ2-2	TRBD2
TGCGCCAGCAGCTTGGGGAGAGGCTATACGGATACGCAGTATTTT	CASSLGRGYTDTQYF	TRBV5-1	TRBJ2-3	-
TGTGCCAGCAGTTCAAGCCCGGGACAGGGGTCCTATGGCTACACCTTC	CASSSSPGQGSYGYTF	TRBV28	TRBJ1-2	TRBD1
TGTGCCACCCAACAGGGCTCCTATAATTCACCCCTCCACTTT	CATQQGSYNSPLHF	TRBV6-5	TRBJ1-6	-
TGTGCCACCAGCAGAGAAGGACAGGGCAAGTACTTC	CATSREGQGKYF	TRBV15	TRBJ2-5	TRBD1